Below are 28 T cell receptor beta chains sequenced from a single sample in a study of blood T cell repertoires in COVID-19. Some clones are missing from TCRdb's copy, which holds only in-frame ones; the method was immunoSEQ multiplex PCR. The sample consists of about 130,000 clones, about 83% of them appearing once. Source material: peripheral blood. The receptors shown here come from a man in his sixties with acute or convalescent COVID-19.

The rearrangement joins TRBV5-4 to TRBJ1-4, with 9 positions matching TRBD1. The trim removed 4 bases at V and 4 bases at J, leaving 5 bases unmatched. CDR1 and CDR2 (germline): SGHNT, YYREEE (reference sequence). CDR3 size: 15 residues. CDR3 nucleotides: TGTGCCAGCAGCCCCACGGGACAGGGTAATGAAAAACTGTTTTTT. Protein sequence: CASSPTGQGNEKLFF. The full variable domain, completed using reference TRBV5-4 and TRBJ1-4, is ETGVTQSPTHLIKTRGQQVTLRCSSQSGHNTVSWYQQALGQGPQFIFQYYREEENGRGNFPPRFSGLQFPNYSSELNVNALELDDSALYLCASSPTGQGNEKLFFGSGTQLSVL.

This clone was seen a single time. This chain connects TRBV20-1 to TRBJ2-1, with 10 positions matching TRBD2. This CDR3 is 18 amino acids long. The germline CDR1 and CDR2 sequences are DFQATT and SNEGSKA (reference sequence). The V gene end was trimmed by 3 bases and the J gene end by 2 bases; junction bases not matched to a gene: 13. CDR3 bases: TGCAGTGCTAGTAAAGGTACTTGGACTAGCGGACCCTACAATGAGCAGTTCTTC. It encodes CSASKGTWTSGPYNEQFF.

The chain uses TRBV5-1 and TRBJ2-1; 8 positions match TRBD2. Germline CDR1 SGHRS, CDR2 YFSETQ. J lost 6 bases, V lost 2 bases, and 7 bases had no gene match. The CDR3 has 15 amino acids. The CDR3: CASSFREGDPNEQFF. The CDR3, as DNA: TGCGCCAGCAGCTTCCGGGAGGGAGACCCCAATGAGCAGTTCTTC.

This clone has a single count. The chain combines TRBV28 with TRBJ1-2, with D perhaps matching TRBD1 (5 bases). The V end lost 6 bases, the J end lost 4 bases, and 9 bases lay between the germline ends. CDR3 size: 12 residues. Germline lookup yields CDR1 MDHEN and CDR2 SYDVKM. Here the CDR3 DNA reads TGTGCCAGCAGGCGGGACCGCTATGGCTACACCTTC. Protein: CASRRDRYGYTF.

The chain employs TRBV11-2 and TRBJ2-7; no clear D. The CDR3 has 14 amino acids. Trimming shortened V by 5 bases and J by 0 bases, and 11 bases separated the two germline ends. Germline V CDR1 and CDR2: SGHAT, FQNNGV. The CDR3 reads CASSKDPSSYEQYF. CDR3 nucleotide sequence: TGTGCCAGCAGCAAAGACCCTAGCTCCTACGAGCAGTACTTC.

The V gene is TRBV7-2, the J gene TRBJ2-1, with TRBD2 identical over 11 bases. Looked up from germline, CDR1 is SGHTA and CDR2 is FQGNSA. CDR3 length: 15 residues. V lost 5 bases to trimming and J lost 6 bases; unmatched junction nucleotides: 6. Written as DNA, the CDR3 is TGTGCCAGCAGCAGTGGGACTAGCGGAGGCAATGAGCAGTTCTTC. This codes for CASSSGTSGGNEQFF.

The genes are TRBV27 and TRBJ1-1; 7 nucleotides match TRBD1. From germline, CDR1 is MNHEY and CDR2 SMNVEV (reference sequence). V dropped 2 bases and J dropped 9; count of bases not matched to a gene: 9. The CDR3 has 14 amino acids. In nucleotides, the CDR3 is TGTGCCAGCAGTTTAGGGTTCGAGGGACAGAAAGCTTTCTTT. The encoded protein is CASSLGFEGQKAFF.

About this clone: Because the CDR3's place on the DNA is in doubt, the DNA is left out and the CDR3 is given as listed by TCRdb. The chain has TRBV24-1 and TRBJ2-3; TRBD2 is the table's D call, not checked against the DNA. The CDR3 has 16 residues if both end residues are counted. CDR1 KGHDR and CDR2 SFDVKD come from the germline V gene. CDR3 residues: CATSVPAGGGADTQYF.

V and J are TRBV6-5 and TRBJ2-1; 13 positions match TRBD2. CDR1 is MNHEY, CDR2 SVGAGI, per germline. The CDR3 length is 14 residues. The trim removed 6 bases at V and 10 bases at J, leaving 6 bases unmatched. The CDR3 DNA sequence: TGTGCCAGCAGCGGACTAGCGGGAGAGGCAGAGCAGTTCTTC. It translates to CASSGLAGEAEQFF.

This clone turned up a few times. This chain joins TRBV7-6 and TRBJ2-7; 7 positions agree with TRBD2. J lost 0 bases, V lost 2 bases, and 4 bases had no gene match. Germline V gene sequence: CDR1 SGHVS, CDR2 FNYEAQ. This CDR3 region has 15 residues. The CDR3 region is CASSLTRESSYEQYF. CDR3 nucleotide sequence: TGTGCCAGCAGCTTAACGCGGGAGAGCTCCTACGAGCAGTACTTC.

This clone was picked up one time. This chain uses TRBV7-3 with TRBJ2-3; TRBD1 might be the D (6 bases). Between the trimmed V and J ends, which lost 5 bases and 2 bases, there was a span of 14 bases. CDR3 length: 15 residues. Germline V gene sequence: CDR1 SGHTA, CDR2 FQGTGA. The CDR3 region is CASSVTRGPTDTQYF. Here the CDR3 DNA reads TGTGCCAGCAGCGTGACCAGGGGCCCCACAGATACGCAGTATTTT.

This chain joins TRBV5-1 and TRBJ1-2; 8 bases are a match to TRBD1. CDR1 and CDR2 from the germline V gene are SGHRS and YFSETQ. The CDR3 totals 14 residues. J gave up 4 bases and V 4 bases, and 6 bases lay outside the gene matches. The CDR3 DNA sequence: TGCGCCAGCAGCATAGGACAGGGAATCTATGGCTACACCTTC. Translating gives CASSIGQGIYGYTF.

The J gene is TRBJ1-3, the V gene TRBV19; D gene ambiguous. V was pared by 2 bases and J by 3 bases, with 11 bases between. This CDR3 has 15 amino acids. The V gene's germline CDR1 is LNHDA and CDR2 SQIVND (reference sequence). CDR3 loop: CASSISVSVGNTIYF. The CDR3 DNA reads as TGTGCCAGTAGTATAAGTGTCTCGGTTGGAAACACCATATATTTT.

This sequence joins TRBV5-1 and TRBJ1-2; D not resolved. Between the trimmed V and J ends, which lost 5 bases and 7 bases, there was a span of 18 bases. This CDR3 is built from 14 residues. The germline V gene has CDR1 SGHRS and CDR2 YFSETQ. CDR3 protein: CASSPGLPGSGYTF. CDR3 in DNA: TGCGCCAGCAGTCCAGGACTCCCGGGGAGTGGCTACACCTTC. The full variable domain, rest sourced from reference TRBV5-1 and TRBJ1-2, is KAGVTQTPRYLIKTRGQQVTLSCSPISGHRSVSWYQQTPGQGLQFLFEYFSETQRNKGNFPGRFSGRQFSNSRSEMNVSTLELGDSALYLCASSPGLPGSGYTFGSGTRLTVV.

This clone is a singleton in its sample. The chain uses TRBV6-5 and TRBJ2-2; 8 bases fit TRBD1. Germline CDR1 reads MNHEY; CDR2 reads SVGAGI. V lost 6 bases and J lost 4; bases outside the gene matches: 7. The CDR3 consists of 15 residues. CDR3 loop: CASSPRQGITGELFF. CDR3 bases: TGTGCCAGCAGCCCCAGACAGGGGATCACCGGGGAGCTGTTTTTT.

The chain employs TRBV29-1 and TRBJ1-5; D is perhaps TRBD1 (5 bases). This CDR3 has 14 amino acids. The germline V and J ends were trimmed by 5 bases and 7 bases, with 18 bases remaining between them. Germline CDR1 reads SQVTM; CDR2 reads ANQGSEA. This chain's CDR3 is CSVIGTGRGQPQHF. The DNA for the CDR3 is TGCAGCGTTATTGGGACTGGCCGGGGACAGCCCCAGCATTTT.

The chain joins TRBV7-9 to TRBJ1-2; 7 bases line up with TRBD1. The CDR3 runs to 18 residues. The junction had 20 bases not matched to a gene; V was cut back by 3 bases and J by 7 bases. Germline loops: CDR1 SEHNR, CDR2 FQNEAQ (reference sequence). The CDR3 here is CASSFGPYRGPTSGGYTF. The CDR3 nucleotides are TGTGCCAGCAGCTTCGGACCGTACAGGGGTCCCACATCAGGTGGCTACACCTTC. Supplemented by reference TRBV7-9 and TRBJ1-2, the full variable domain reads DTGVSQNPRHKITKRGQNVTFRCDPISEHNRLYWYRQTLGQGPEFLTYFQNEAQLEKSRLLSDRFSAERPKGSFSTLEIQRTEQGDSAMYLCASSFGPYRGPTSGGYTFGSGTRLTVV.

V is TRBV6-5 and J is TRBJ2-2; 9 bases match TRBD2. The CDR3 totals 14 residues. Germline V lookup: CDR1 MNHEY, CDR2 SVGAGI. V trimming: 6 bases; J trimming: 1 base; junction bases outside the gene matches: 0. The CDR3 here is CASRTSGNTGELFF. The CDR3 DNA reads TGTGCCAGCAGGACTAGCGGGAACACCGGGGAGCTGTTTTTT.

This clone turned up a few times. The chain employs TRBV5-1 and TRBJ2-7; a possible D gene is TRBD1 (6 bases). This CDR3 has 13 residues. Looked up from germline, CDR1 is SGHRS and CDR2 is YFSETQ. V was cut by 0 bases and J by 9 bases, with 13 bases left in between. Here the CDR3 DNA reads TGCGCCAGCAGCTTGGAGGCAAACAGGGTGCAGTACTTC. Amino acid sequence: CASSLEANRVQYF.

The chain links TRBV5-4 to TRBJ2-7, with 12 nucleotides matching TRBD1. This CDR3 spans 15 amino acids. V gave up 4 bases and J gave up 5 bases; unmatched junction bases: 7. From germline, CDR1 is SGHNT and CDR2 YYREEE (reference sequence). CDR3 DNA sequence: TGTGCCAGCAGCCGCCGGGACAGGGGGCTAAACGAGCAGTACTTC. This encodes CASSRRDRGLNEQYF.

This clone was observed at least ten times. V and J are TRBV9 and TRBJ2-2; 7 positions agree with TRBD1. The V and J ends lost 4 bases and 6 bases, in that order; junction bases with no gene match: 12. CDR3 length: 16 residues. Germline assignment: CDR1 SGDLS and CDR2 YYNGEE. This CDR3 is CASSLGNRGRAGELFF. The CDR3 DNA reads as TGTGCCAGCAGCCTAGGAAACAGGGGAAGGGCCGGGGAGCTGTTTTTT. Drawing the rest from reference TRBV9 and TRBJ2-2, the complete variable domain is DSGVTQTPKHLITATGQRVTLRCSPRSGDLSVYWYQQSLDQGLQFLIQYYNGEERAKGNILERFSAQQFPDLHSELNLSSLELGDSALYFCASSLGNRGRAGELFFGEGSRLTVL.

This chain links TRBV16 with TRBJ1-6; D gene uncertain. Per germline, CDR1 KGHSY and CDR2 FQNENV. Deletions cut 0 bases from V and 7 bases from J, with 4 bases between. The CDR3 extends over 13 amino acids. Written as DNA, the CDR3 is TGTGCCAGCAGCCAATCGCGGAATTCACCCCTCCACTTT. Its protein is CASSQSRNSPLHF.

V is TRBV15 and J is TRBJ2-1; D not certain. Germline-derived CDR1 and CDR2 are LNHNV and YYDKDF (reference sequence). This CDR3 is built from 12 residues. Trimming removed 1 base at V and 8 bases at J, with 6 bases between. In DNA form, the CDR3 reads TGTGCCACCAGCAGAGGGCTGGATGAGCAGTTCTTC. Translating it yields CATSRGLDEQFF.

The chain uses TRBV29-1 and TRBJ1-2; no clear D gene. The germline gives CDR1 SQVTM, CDR2 ANQGSEA. Trimming stripped 5 bases from V and 4 bases from J, with 8 bases between. This CDR3 region has 11 residues. DNA for the CDR3: TGCAGCGTTATGACGGGCTATGGCTACACCTTC. This encodes CSVMTGYGYTF. The full variable domain, completed using reference TRBV29-1 and TRBJ1-2, is SAVISQKPSRDICQRGTSLTIQCQVDSQVTMMFWYRQQPGQSLTLIATANQGSEATYESGFVIDKFPISRPNLTFSTLTVSNMSPEDSSIYLCSVMTGYGYTFGSGTRLTVV.

This clone was counted between two and nine times. The V gene is TRBV6-1, the J gene TRBJ2-7; 7 nucleotides align to TRBD1. CDR3 length equals 15 residues. Germline V gene lookup returns CDR1 MNHNS and CDR2 SASEGT. V lost 1 base and J lost 0; bases outside the gene matches: 3. CDR3 sequence reads: CASSEVGDSSYEQYF. The CDR3 nucleotides read TGTGCCAGCAGTGAAGTCGGGGACAGCTCCTACGAGCAGTACTTC.

The chain recombines TRBV11-2 with TRBJ2-2, with TRBD2 identical over 7 bases. J was trimmed by 3 bases and V by 0 bases; bases with no gene match: 10. CDR3 length equals 18 residues. Germline-derived CDR1 and CDR2 are SGHAT and FQNNGV. In DNA form, the CDR3 reads TGTGCCAGCAGCTTAGAGGAAAGGGCTAGCGGATACACCGGGGAGCTGTTTTTT. Translation: CASSLEERASGYTGELFF.

This chain links TRBV15 with TRBJ1-4; weak D call: TRBD1 (6 bases). V dropped 8 bases and J dropped 5 bases, with 15 bases sitting between them. Germline V gene data show CDR1 as LNHNV and CDR2 as YYDKDF (reference sequence). The CDR3 extends over 14 amino acids. The CDR3 loop is CATQRGGVNEKLFF. The CDR3 DNA is TGTGCCACCCAAAGGGGGGGGGTAAATGAAAAACTGTTTTTT.

V usage is TRBV9 and J usage is TRBJ1-2; 8 nucleotides align to TRBD1. The CDR3 runs to 14 residues. The junction had 5 bases not matched to a gene; V was cut back by 4 bases and J by 3 bases. Germline V gene lookup returns CDR1 SGDLS and CDR2 YYNGEE. This chain's CDR3 is CASSRQGLDYGYTF. For the CDR3, the DNA is TGTGCCAGCAGCCGACAGGGGCTGGACTATGGCTACACCTTC.